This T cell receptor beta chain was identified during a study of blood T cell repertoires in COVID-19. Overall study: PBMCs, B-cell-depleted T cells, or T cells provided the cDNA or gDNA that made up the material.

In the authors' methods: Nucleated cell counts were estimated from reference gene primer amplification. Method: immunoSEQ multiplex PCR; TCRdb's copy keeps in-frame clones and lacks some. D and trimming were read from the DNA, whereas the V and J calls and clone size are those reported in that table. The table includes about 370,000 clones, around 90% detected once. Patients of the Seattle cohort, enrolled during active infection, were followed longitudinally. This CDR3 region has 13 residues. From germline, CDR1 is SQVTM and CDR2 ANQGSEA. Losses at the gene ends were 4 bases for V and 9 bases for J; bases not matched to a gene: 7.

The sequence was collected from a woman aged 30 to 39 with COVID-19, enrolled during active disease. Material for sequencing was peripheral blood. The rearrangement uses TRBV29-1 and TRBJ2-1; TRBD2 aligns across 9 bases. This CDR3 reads CSVGLAVRSEQFF. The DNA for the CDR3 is TGCAGCGTTGGACTAGCGGTTAGGAGTGAGCAGTTCTTC.